One sample yielded the 13 T cell receptor beta chains listed below, sequenced in a study of naive and memory T cell subsets. The library had UMIs added by 3' ligation of an oligonucleotide to TCR cDNA. Four PCR rounds used nested alpha and beta constant region primers plus the SP2 primer. TCRdb reprocessed the 5' RACE reads with MiXCR, giving one entry per CDR3 protein. The table lists about 62,000 distinct CDR3 sequences, around 8% of them singletons. Receptors originate from a female donor in good health.

V and J are TRBV5-6 and TRBJ2-5; 8 bases are shared with TRBD1. Germline loops: CDR1 SGHDT, CDR2 YYEEEE. Germline trimming cut 2 bases from V and 5 bases from J; bases unmatched to any gene: 11. The length of the CDR3 is 16 residues. In DNA, the CDR3 is TGTGCCAGCAGCTTCCTCCAGGACAGGGTGTCTGAGACCCAGTACTTC. Its protein is CASSFLQDRVSETQYF. The whole variable domain, filled in from reference TRBV5-6 and TRBJ2-5, reads DAGVTQSPTHLIKTRGQQVTLRCSPKSGHDTVSWYQQALGQGPQFIFQYYEEEERQRGNFPDRFSGHQFPNYSSELNVNALLLGDSALYLCASSFLQDRVSETQYFGPGTRLLVL.

At least ten counts were recorded for this clonotype. The chain links TRBV7-3 to TRBJ2-1; 7 nucleotides match TRBD1. CDR3 size: 13 residues. Trimming removed 5 bases from V and 5 bases from J; junction bases left unmatched: 3. Germline loops: CDR1 SGHTA, CDR2 FQGTGA. The CDR3 DNA reads TGTGCCAGCAGCCGCGACAGGGACAATGAGCAGTTCTTC. It codes for CASSRDRDNEQFF.

This clonotype was counted many times. This chain connects TRBV28 to TRBJ2-1, with 9 bases matching TRBD1. The CDR3 sequence is 15 residues long. Per germline, CDR1 MDHEN and CDR2 SYDVKM. The junction had 6 bases not matched to a gene; V was cut back by 3 bases and J by 6 bases. CDR3 in DNA: TGTGCCAGCAGTTTGGGACAGGGCGAAACCAATGAGCAGTTCTTC. Protein product: CASSLGQGETNEQFF.

CDR3 sequence (DNA): TGTGCCAGCAGAGACAGGACCCACAGGACCGGGGAGCTGTTTTTT. Its protein is CASRDRTHRTGELFF. The V gene is TRBV6-2 or TRBV6-3, the J gene TRBJ2-2; D is possibly TRBD1 (6 bases). The CDR3 loop spans 15 amino acids. Germline loops: CDR1 MNHEY, CDR2 SVGEGT. Trimming removed 6 bases at V and 5 bases at J, with 16 bases between.

This clonotype has only a few counts. The chain recombines TRBV6-5 with TRBJ1-1, with no clear D. The CDR3 has 13 residues. CDR1 and CDR2 from the germline V gene are MNHEY and SVGAGI. Trimming took off 8 bases at V and 2 bases at J, with 12 bases between the two ends. The CDR3: CASALSGNTEAFF. CDR3 nucleotides: TGTGCCAGCGCCCTATCAGGAAACACTGAAGCTTTCTTT.

This clonotype was picked up many times. DNA for the CDR3: TGCAGTGCTAAACTACAGGGGGCAGATAATTCACCCCTCCACTTT. Amino acids: CSAKLQGADNSPLHF. V and J are TRBV20-1 and TRBJ1-6; 9 bases are shared with TRBD1. Germline CDR1 reads DFQATT; CDR2 reads SNEGSKA (reference sequence). The CDR3 contains 15 residues. After removal of 4 bases from V and 5 bases from J, the junction contained 6 bases not matched to a gene.

This clonotype was picked up a small number of times. This chain joins TRBV10-2 and TRBJ2-5, with D possibly matching TRBD2 (5 bases). Trimming shortened V by 8 bases and J by 4 bases, and 14 bases separated the two germline ends. Germline CDR1 and CDR2: WSHSY and SAAADI. The CDR3 runs to 13 residues. The CDR3 loop reads CASLRGLGETQYF. The DNA of the CDR3 is TGCGCCAGCCTCCGGGGATTAGGAGAGACCCAGTACTTC.

This clonotype appeared many times. The V gene is TRBV5-1, the J gene TRBJ2-5, with no clear D. From germline, CDR1 is SGHRS and CDR2 YFSETQ. The V gene lost 2 bases and the J gene lost 0 bases, with 11 bases spanning the gap. The CDR3 loop spans 15 amino acids. Here the CDR3 reads CASSFPLGNQETQYF. The CDR3 DNA reads TGCGCCAGCAGCTTCCCCCTGGGCAACCAAGAGACCCAGTACTTC.

This clonotype was observed at least ten times. The rearrangement joins TRBV20-1 to TRBJ2-5, with TRBD2 as a possible D gene (5 bases). Trimming removed 6 bases from V and 1 base from J, with 12 bases in between. This CDR3 is 13 amino acids long. The germline CDR1 and CDR2 sequences are DFQATT and SNEGSKA (reference sequence). CDR3 loop: CSAQMTIQETQYF. Here the CDR3 DNA reads TGCAGTGCCCAAATGACTATCCAAGAGACCCAGTACTTC.

This clonotype was detected ten times or more. The V gene is TRBV10-3, the J gene TRBJ2-1; tentatively, D is TRBD1 or TRBD2 (5 bases each). The CDR3 is made up of 14 amino acids. V lost 3 bases and J 12 bases, leaving 18 bases between the germline ends. The germline V gene encodes CDR1 ENHRY and CDR2 SYGVKD. The CDR3 region is CAISENGGGVRQFF. CDR3 bases: TGTGCCATCAGTGAAAATGGGGGTGGCGTCAGGCAGTTCTTC.

This clonotype showed up many times. This chain joins TRBV2 and TRBJ1-4; D is uncertain. The CDR3 is 12 residues long. Trimming took 6 bases from V and 7 from J, leaving 9 bases between them. Germline-derived CDR1 and CDR2 are SNHLY and FYNNEI. Here the CDR3 DNA reads TGTGCCAGCAGCTTAATGAGTGAAAAACTGTTTTTT. This gives the protein CASSLMSEKLFF. The entire variable domain, with the rest obtained from reference TRBV2 and TRBJ1-4, is as follows: EPEVTQTPSHQVTQMGQEVILRCVPISNHLYFYWYRQILGQKVEFLVSFYNNEISEKSEIFDDQFSVERPDGSNFTLKIRSTKLEDSAMYFCASSLMSEKLFFGSGTQLSVL.

CDR3 protein: CASSDQGDSYNEQFF. CDR3 bases: TGTGCCAGCAGTGACCAGGGGGACTCCTACAATGAGCAGTTCTTC. This chain uses TRBV6-4 with TRBJ2-1; 7 bases align to TRBD1. The germline gives CDR1 MRHNA, CDR2 SNTAGT. J lost 0 bases, V lost 2 bases, and 1 base had no gene match. The CDR3 extends over 15 amino acids.

This clonotype was counted a few times. The chain combines TRBV6-5 with TRBJ1-1; maybe TRBD1 (5 bases). With 6 bases removed from V and 3 bases from J, the gap between germline ends came to 20 bases. The germline gives CDR1 MNHEY, CDR2 SVGAGI. The CDR3 has 16 amino acids. In DNA form, the CDR3 reads TGTGCCAGCAGCGCATTGTGGGGACGAACCGACACTGAAGCTTTCTTT. It yields the protein CASSALWGRTDTEAFF.